This TCR beta chain was identified in a study of CD4 T cell repertoires in COVID-19. The memory T cells were sequenced right after ex vivo isolation, without culture. Clones were read by immunoSEQ multiplex PCR, and TCRdb kept only the in-frame ones, dropping some. Counted here are approximately 8,400 clones, around four fifths occurring once; the ten biggest clones make up about 2%. Between the trimmed V and J ends, which lost 3 bases and 2 bases, there was a span of 9 bases. This CDR3 region has 14 residues. CDR1 and CDR2 from the germline V gene are SGHTS and YDEGEE. The sequence derives from a human donor who had COVID-19. This sample comprised effector memory CD4+ T cells from blood, obtained before the COVID-19 pandemic. This chain links TRBV5-8 with TRBJ1-3, with unresolved D. The CDR3 loop reads CASSWARAGNTIYF. CDR3 nucleotide sequence: TGTGCCAGCAGCTGGGCGAGAGCTGGAAACACCATATATTTT.